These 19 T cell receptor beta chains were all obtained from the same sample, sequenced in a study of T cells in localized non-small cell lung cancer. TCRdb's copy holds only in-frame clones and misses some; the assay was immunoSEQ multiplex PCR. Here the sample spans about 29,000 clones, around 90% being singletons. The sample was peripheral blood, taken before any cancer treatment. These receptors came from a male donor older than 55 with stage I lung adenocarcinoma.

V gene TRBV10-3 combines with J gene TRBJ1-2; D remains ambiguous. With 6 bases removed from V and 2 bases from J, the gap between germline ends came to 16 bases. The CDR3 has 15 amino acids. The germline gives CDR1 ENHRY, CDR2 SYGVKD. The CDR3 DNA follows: TGTGCCATCAGAATCCCAGTCCGGATAAACTATGGCTACACCTTC. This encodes CAIRIPVRINYGYTF.

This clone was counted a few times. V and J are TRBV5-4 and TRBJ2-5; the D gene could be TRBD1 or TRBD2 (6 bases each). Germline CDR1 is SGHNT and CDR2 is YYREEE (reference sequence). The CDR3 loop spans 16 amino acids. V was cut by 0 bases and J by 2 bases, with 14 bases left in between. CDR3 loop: CASSLAGAGTQETQYF. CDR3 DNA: TGTGCCAGCAGCTTGGCGGGGGCCGGGACGCAAGAGACCCAGTACTTC.

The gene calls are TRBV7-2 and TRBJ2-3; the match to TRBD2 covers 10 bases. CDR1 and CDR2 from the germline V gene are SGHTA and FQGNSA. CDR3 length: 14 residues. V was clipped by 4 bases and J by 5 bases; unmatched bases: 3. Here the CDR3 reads CASSSSGGVDTQYF. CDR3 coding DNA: TGTGCCAGCAGCTCAAGCGGGGGGGTAGATACGCAGTATTTT.

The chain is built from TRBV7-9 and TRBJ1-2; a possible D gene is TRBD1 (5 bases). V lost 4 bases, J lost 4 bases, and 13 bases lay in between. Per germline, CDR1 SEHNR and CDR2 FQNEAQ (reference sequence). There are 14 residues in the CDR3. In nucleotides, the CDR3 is TGTGCCAGCAGCTCCTCTCAGGGCCGCTATGGCTACACCTTC. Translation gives CASSSSQGRYGYTF.

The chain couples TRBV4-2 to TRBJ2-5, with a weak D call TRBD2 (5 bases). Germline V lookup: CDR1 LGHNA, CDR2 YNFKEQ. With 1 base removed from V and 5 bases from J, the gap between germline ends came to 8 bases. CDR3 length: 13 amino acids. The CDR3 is CASSQAREETQYF. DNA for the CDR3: TGTGCCAGCAGCCAAGCTAGGGAGGAGACCCAGTACTTC.

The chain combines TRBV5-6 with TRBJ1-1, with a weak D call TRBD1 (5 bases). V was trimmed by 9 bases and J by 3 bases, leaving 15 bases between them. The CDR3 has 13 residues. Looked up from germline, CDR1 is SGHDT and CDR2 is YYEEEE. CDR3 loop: CATCRTGDTEAFF. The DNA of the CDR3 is TGTGCCACATGTAGGACGGGGGACACTGAAGCTTTCTTT.

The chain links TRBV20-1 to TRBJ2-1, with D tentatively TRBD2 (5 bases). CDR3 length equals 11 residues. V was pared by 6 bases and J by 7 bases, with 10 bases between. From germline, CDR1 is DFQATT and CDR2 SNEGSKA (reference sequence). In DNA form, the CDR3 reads TGCAGTGCCGCGACGGGGAATGAGCAGTTCTTC. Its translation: CSAATGNEQFF.

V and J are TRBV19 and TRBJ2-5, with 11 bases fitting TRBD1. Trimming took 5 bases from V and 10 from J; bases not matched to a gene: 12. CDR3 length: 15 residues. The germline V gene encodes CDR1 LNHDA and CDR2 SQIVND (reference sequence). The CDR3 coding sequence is TGTGCCAGTAGTCCTTTCGGGCCGGGACAGGGGGACCAGTACTTC. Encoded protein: CASSPFGPGQGDQYF.

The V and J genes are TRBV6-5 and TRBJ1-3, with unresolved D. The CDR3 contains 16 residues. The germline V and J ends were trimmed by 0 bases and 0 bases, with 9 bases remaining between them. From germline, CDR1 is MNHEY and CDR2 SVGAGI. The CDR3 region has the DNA TGTGCCAGCAGTTACTCGAGTCCCTCCTCTGGAAACACCATATATTTT. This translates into CASSYSSPSSGNTIYF.

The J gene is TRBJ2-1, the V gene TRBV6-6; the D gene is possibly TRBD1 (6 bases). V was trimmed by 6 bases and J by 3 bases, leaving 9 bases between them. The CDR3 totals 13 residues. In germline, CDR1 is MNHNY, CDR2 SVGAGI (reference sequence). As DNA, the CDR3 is TGTGCCAGCAGGGCAGGGGTCTACAATGAGCAGTTCTTC. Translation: CASRAGVYNEQFF.

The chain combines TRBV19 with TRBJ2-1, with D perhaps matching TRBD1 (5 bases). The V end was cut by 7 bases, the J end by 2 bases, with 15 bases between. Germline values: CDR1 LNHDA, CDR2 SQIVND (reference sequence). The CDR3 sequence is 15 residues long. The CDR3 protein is CASTDSQEPYNEQFF. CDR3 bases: TGTGCCAGTACTGACAGTCAGGAACCCTACAATGAGCAGTTCTTC. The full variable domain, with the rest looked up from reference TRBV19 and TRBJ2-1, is DGGITQSPKYLFRKEGQNVTLSCEQNLNHDAMYWYRQDPGQGLRLIYYSQIVNDFQKGDIAEGYSVSREKKESFPLTVTSAQKNPTAFYLCASTDSQEPYNEQFFGPGTRLTVL.

CDR3 DNA: TGTGCCAGCAGCTACGGGACAGCTAACACTGAAGCTTTCTTT. It specifies CASSYGTANTEAFF. The chain links TRBV6-6 to TRBJ1-1; 7 bases match TRBD1. The CDR3 totals 14 residues. Germline V CDR1 and CDR2: MNHNY, SVGAGI (reference sequence). Losses at the gene ends were 6 bases for V and 2 bases for J; bases not matched to a gene: 6.

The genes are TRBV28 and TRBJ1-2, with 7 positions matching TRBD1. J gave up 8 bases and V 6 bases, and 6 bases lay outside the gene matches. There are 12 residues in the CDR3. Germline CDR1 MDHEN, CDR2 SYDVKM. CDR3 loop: CASSQTGPGYTF. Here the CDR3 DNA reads TGTGCCAGCAGCCAGACAGGGCCAGGCTACACCTTC.

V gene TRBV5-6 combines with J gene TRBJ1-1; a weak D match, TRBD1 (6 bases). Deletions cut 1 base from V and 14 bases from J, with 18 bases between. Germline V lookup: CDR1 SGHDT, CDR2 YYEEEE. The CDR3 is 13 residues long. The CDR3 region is CASSLRGGGGEFF. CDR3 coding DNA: TGTGCCAGCAGCTTGAGGGGGGGAGGAGGCGAGTTCTTT.

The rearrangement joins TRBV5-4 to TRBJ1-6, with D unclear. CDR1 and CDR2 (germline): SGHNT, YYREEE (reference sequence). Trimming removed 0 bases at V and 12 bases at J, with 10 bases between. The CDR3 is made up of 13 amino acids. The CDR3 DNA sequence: TGTGCCAGCAGCTTGGAGTCGGGGAAACCCCTCCACTTT. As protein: CASSLESGKPLHF.

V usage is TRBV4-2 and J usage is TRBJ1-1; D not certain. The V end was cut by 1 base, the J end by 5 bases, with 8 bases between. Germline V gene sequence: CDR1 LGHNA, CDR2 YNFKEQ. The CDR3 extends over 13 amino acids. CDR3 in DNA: TGTGCCAGCAGCCAAGCCCCCGGAACTGAAGCTTTCTTT. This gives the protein CASSQAPGTEAFF.

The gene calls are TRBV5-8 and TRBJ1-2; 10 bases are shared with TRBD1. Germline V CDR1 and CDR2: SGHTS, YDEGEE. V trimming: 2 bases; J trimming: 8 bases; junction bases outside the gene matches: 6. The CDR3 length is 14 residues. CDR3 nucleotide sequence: TGTGCCAGCAGCTTCAGGACAGGGGGGAGAGGCTACACCTTC. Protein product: CASSFRTGGRGYTF.

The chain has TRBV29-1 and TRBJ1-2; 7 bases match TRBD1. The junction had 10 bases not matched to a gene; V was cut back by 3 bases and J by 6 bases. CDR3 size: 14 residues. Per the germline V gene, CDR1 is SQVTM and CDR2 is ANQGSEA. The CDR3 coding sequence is TGCAGCGTTGACCGGGGGCAGGGGGGTAATGGCTACACCTTC. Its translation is CSVDRGQGGNGYTF.

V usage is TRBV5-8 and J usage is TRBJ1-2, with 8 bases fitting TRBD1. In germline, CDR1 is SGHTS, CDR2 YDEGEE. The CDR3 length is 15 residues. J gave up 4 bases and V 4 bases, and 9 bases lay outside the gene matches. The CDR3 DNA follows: TGTGCCAGCAGCCTGGGACAGGCCGCCGCCTATGGCTACACCTTC. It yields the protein CASSLGQAAAYGYTF. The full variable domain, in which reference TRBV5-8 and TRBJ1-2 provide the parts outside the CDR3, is EAGVTQSPTHLIKTRGQQATLRCSPISGHTSVYWYQQALGLGLQFLLWYDEGEERNRGNFPPRFSGRQFPNYSSELNVNALELEDSALYLCASSLGQAAAYGYTFGSGTRLTVV.